A selection of T cell receptor beta chains follows, all from one sample in a study of cytomegalovirus exposure and HLA in healthy donors. Data came from immunoSEQ multiplex PCR; TCRdb stores just in-frame clones and leaves some out. The sample includes 110,000 to 150,000 clones, approximately 80% of them seen just once. The sample was PBMCs. These receptors were taken from a middle-aged woman in good health and CMV-seropositive. CDR3s include the opening cysteine and the closing phenylalanine or tryptophan. The D gene is left open where the match is weak. The size entry is marked missing in some rows and otherwise reads once, few, many or a size class.

size: .
D: TRBD2
J: TRBJ2-3
V: TRBV19
CDR3: CASSSSGGTDTQYF
DNA: TGTGCCAGTAGTTCTAGCGGGGGCACAGATACGCAGTATTTT

size: .
D: TRBD1
J: TRBJ2-1
V: TRBV15
CDR3: CATSRNRDRGLNEQFF
DNA: TGTGCCACCAGCAGAAACCGGGACAGGGGTTTGAATGAGCAGTTCTTC

size: .
D: .
J: TRBJ2-7
V: TRBV10-2
CDR3: CASSESGSYEQYF
DNA: TGCGCCAGCAGTGAGTCCGGGTCCTACGAGCAGTACTTC

size: once
D: .
J: TRBJ2-1
V: TRBV15
CDR3: CATSKSGSAYNEQFF
DNA: TGTGCCACCAGCAAATCCGGGAGCGCCTACAATGAGCAGTTCTTC

size: .
D: .
J: TRBJ1-5
V: TRBV11-2
CDR3: CASSRDNYSNQPQHF
DNA: TGTGCCAGCAGCCGCGACAATTATAGCAATCAGCCCCAGCATTTT

size: .
D: .
J: TRBJ2-7
V: TRBV7-2
CDR3: CASSLPDTYEQYF
DNA: TGTGCCAGCAGCTTACCAGACACCTACGAGCAGTACTTC

size: .
D: .
J: TRBJ1-1
V: TRBV30
CDR3: CAWSPTGTEAFF
DNA: TGTGCCTGGAGTCCAACGGGGACTGAAGCTTTCTTT

size: .
D: TRBD2
J: TRBJ2-3
V: TRBV6-1
CDR3: CASSEPGLARDTQYF
DNA: TGTGCCAGCAGTGAACCGGGACTAGCCAGAGATACGCAGTATTTT

size: .
D: TRBD2
J: TRBJ2-7
V: TRBV7-8
CDR3: CASSLSREGHEQYF
DNA: TGTGCCAGCAGCTTAAGTAGGGAGGGCCACGAGCAGTACTTC

size: .
D: .
J: TRBJ1-1
V: TRBV15
CDR3: CATSSRLQTKRTEAFF
DNA: TGTGCCACCAGCAGCAGGCTTCAAACCAAGCGGACTGAAGCTTTCTTT

size: .
D: .
J: TRBJ2-3
V: TRBV7-2
CDR3: CASSPQARFTDTQYF
DNA: TGTGCCAGCAGCCCCCAGGCCCGTTTCACAGATACGCAGTATTTT

size: .
D: TRBD2
J: TRBJ2-3
V: TRBV19
CDR3: CASLGRARGTDTQYF
DNA: TGTGCCTCCCTAGGGAGGGCGCGCGGCACAGATACGCAGTATTTT

size: .
D: .
J: TRBJ2-7
V: TRBV28
CDR3: CASWSAYEQYF
DNA: TGTGCCAGCTGGTCAGCCTACGAGCAGTACTTC

size: once
D: TRBD2
J: TRBJ2-6
V: TRBV5-1
CDR3: CASSSRGDSGANVLTF
DNA: TGCGCCAGCAGCTCTCGGGGGGACTCTGGGGCCAACGTCCTGACTTTC

size: .
D: TRBD1
J: TRBJ1-2
V: TRBV5-1
CDR3: CASSLAGDRGYGYTF
DNA: TGCGCCAGCAGCTTGGCCGGGGACAGGGGCTATGGCTACACCTTC

size: once
D: TRBD1
J: TRBJ2-2
V: TRBV19
CDR3: CASRKDRASTGELFF
DNA: TGTGCCAGTAGGAAGGACAGGGCGAGCACCGGGGAGCTGTTTTTT

size: once
D: TRBD2
J: TRBJ2-1
V: TRBV5-4
CDR3: CASSLGGRNYNEQFF
DNA: TGTGCCAGCAGCTTGGGCGGGAGGAACTACAATGAGCAGTTCTTC

size: .
D: TRBD1
J: TRBJ2-3
V: TRBV11-3
CDR3: CASSLGQGEADTQYF
DNA: TGTGCCAGCAGCTTAGGTCAGGGGGAAGCAGATACGCAGTATTTT

size: .
D: TRBD1
J: TRBJ1-2
V: TRBV27
CDR3: CASSVKGQGIRGYTF
DNA: TGTGCCAGCAGTGTAAAGGGACAGGGAATTCGAGGCTACACCTTC

size: .
D: .
J: TRBJ2-7
V: TRBV5-4
CDR3: CASSLAGGSSYEQYF
DNA: TGTGCCAGCAGCTTGGCTGGGGGGAGCTCCTACGAGCAGTACTTC

size: once
D: TRBD2
J: TRBJ2-1
V: TRBV9
CDR3: CASSERGGRVGDEQFF
DNA: TGTGCCAGCAGCGAGAGAGGCGGGAGGGTGGGAGATGAGCAGTTCTTC

size: .
D: .
J: TRBJ1-3
V: TRBV7-9
CDR3: CASSLAELSGNTIYF
DNA: TGTGCCAGCAGCTTAGCCGAACTCTCTGGAAACACCATATATTTT

size: .
D: .
J: TRBJ2-4
V: TRBV28
CDR3: CASSLITRLAKNIQYF
DNA: TGTGCCAGCAGTTTAATAACGCGTCTAGCCAAAAACATTCAGTACTTC

size: .
D: .
J: TRBJ2-7
V: TRBV11-2
CDR3: CASSFDNSYEQYF
DNA: TGTGCCAGCAGCTTTGACAACTCCTACGAGCAGTACTTC

size: .
D: .
J: TRBJ1-6
V: TRBV9
CDR3: CASSRGNSPLHF
DNA: TGTGCCAGCAGTCGGGGGAATTCACCCCTCCACTTT

size: .
D: .
J: TRBJ2-7
V: TRBV2
CDR3: CASGQLHEQYF
DNA: TGTGCCAGTGGACAGCTCCACGAGCAGTACTTC

size: .
D: TRBD1
J: TRBJ2-5
V: TRBV7-9
CDR3: CASSLGDRGNQETQYF
DNA: TGTGCCAGCAGCTTAGGGGACAGGGGGAACCAAGAGACCCAGTACTTC

size: .
D: TRBD2
J: TRBJ2-3
V: TRBV5-1
CDR3: CASSLSGGATDTQYF
DNA: TGCGCCAGCAGCTTGAGCGGGGGGGCCACAGATACGCAGTATTTT

size: .
D: .
J: TRBJ1-2
V: TRBV6-5
CDR3: CASSEGRGKYGYTF
DNA: TGTGCCAGCAGTGAAGGCAGAGGGAAGTATGGCTACACCTTC

size: .
D: .
J: TRBJ2-7
V: TRBV11-2
CDR3: CASSLDNSREQYF
DNA: TGTGCCAGCAGCTTAGATAACTCTCGCGAGCAGTACTTC

size: .
D: TRBD1
J: TRBJ1-6
V: TRBV11-2
CDR3: CASSLVGGSGSPLHF
DNA: TGTGCCAGCAGCTTAGTAGGGGGCTCGGGTTCACCCCTCCACTTT

size: .
D: TRBD2
J: TRBJ2-1
V: TRBV5-5
CDR3: CASSLWGSGRGDEQFF
DNA: TGTGCCAGCAGCTTGTGGGGTAGCGGGAGGGGGGATGAGCAGTTCTTC

size: .
D: .
J: TRBJ1-2
V: TRBV28
CDR3: CASRPQGEVQSGYTF
DNA: TGTGCCAGCAGACCCCAGGGTGAGGTACAATCAGGCTACACCTTC

size: .
D: TRBD1
J: TRBJ2-5
V: TRBV25-1
CDR3: CASSEWGQGRETQYF
DNA: TGTGCCAGCAGTGAATGGGGACAGGGAAGGGAGACCCAGTACTTC

size: .
D: TRBD1
J: TRBJ1-2
V: TRBV28
CDR3: CASSLPTGGNIRDHYGYTF
DNA: TGTGCCAGCAGTTTACCGACAGGGGGGAATATCAGGGATCACTATGGCTACACCTTC

size: .
D: TRBD1
J: TRBJ1-5
V: TRBV18
CDR3: CASSFQGGGNQPQHF
DNA: TGTGCCAGCTCTTTTCAGGGGGGTGGCAATCAGCCCCAGCATTTT

size: .
D: .
J: TRBJ2-3
V: TRBV7-2
CDR3: CASSSGQWGDTQYF
DNA: TGTGCCAGCAGCTCCGGACAGTGGGGAGATACGCAGTATTTT

size: .
D: .
J: TRBJ2-3
V: TRBV7-2
CDR3: CASSRGIDTQYF
DNA: TGTGCCAGCAGTCGGGGTATAGATACGCAGTATTTT

size: .
D: .
J: TRBJ2-1
V: TRBV6-1
CDR3: CASSEVRESEQFF
DNA: TGTGCCAGCAGTGAAGTACGGGAGAGTGAGCAGTTCTTC

size: .
D: .
J: TRBJ2-5
V: TRBV30
CDR3: CAWSEVLSGETQYF
DNA: TGTGCCTGGAGTGAGGTTTTGTCAGGGGAGACCCAGTACTTC

size: once
D: .
J: TRBJ1-5
V: TRBV28
CDR3: CASRDKQEPQHF
DNA: TGTGCCAGCAGGGACAAACAGGAGCCCCAGCATTTT

size: .
D: TRBD1
J: TRBJ2-5
V: TRBV5-4
CDR3: CASSPDRSQETQYF
DNA: TGTGCCAGCAGCCCGGACAGGTCCCAAGAGACCCAGTACTTC

size: .
D: TRBD1
J: TRBJ1-1
V: TRBV18
CDR3: CASLTGASLNTEAFF
DNA: TGTGCCAGCTTGACAGGGGCCTCTTTGAACACTGAAGCTTTCTTT

size: .
D: .
J: TRBJ1-4
V: TRBV7-9
CDR3: CASSQGQNEKLFF
DNA: TGTGCCAGCAGCCAAGGACAGAACGAAAAACTGTTTTTT

size: .
D: .
J: TRBJ1-3
V: TRBV13
CDR3: CASSLIGNTIYF
DNA: TGTGCCAGCAGCCTTATCGGAAACACCATATATTTT

size: .
D: .
J: TRBJ1-1
V: TRBV9
CDR3: CASSVGAQANTEAFF
DNA: TGTGCCAGCAGCGTAGGCGCCCAAGCGAACACTGAAGCTTTCTTT

size: .
D: TRBD1
J: TRBJ2-7
V: TRBV18
CDR3: CASSPPGQKYEQYF
DNA: TGTGCCAGCTCACCCCCGGGACAGAAATACGAGCAGTACTTC

size: .
D: TRBD2
J: TRBJ2-3
V: TRBV7-9
CDR3: CASSSIAGVTTDTQYF
DNA: TGTGCCAGCAGCTCGATAGCGGGGGTTACCACAGATACGCAGTATTTT

size: .
D: .
J: TRBJ2-3
V: TRBV19
CDR3: CASSAGARADTQYF
DNA: TGTGCCAGTAGTGCCGGAGCCAGGGCAGATACGCAGTATTTT

size: few
D: .
J: TRBJ2-7
V: TRBV5-4
CDR3: CASSLDRDEQYF
DNA: TGTGCCAGCAGCTTGGACAGGGACGAGCAGTACTTC

size: .
D: .
J: TRBJ1-5
V: TRBV18
CDR3: CASSPQSISNQPQHF
DNA: TGTGCCAGCTCACCTCAGTCCATTAGCAATCAGCCCCAGCATTTT

size: .
D: .
J: TRBJ2-2
V: TRBV7-3
CDR3: CASSLDTHTGELFF
DNA: TGTGCCAGCAGCTTGGACACCCACACCGGGGAGCTGTTTTTT

size: few
D: TRBD2
J: TRBJ2-1
V: TRBV7-9
CDR3: CASSLDLAGAFNEQFF
DNA: TGTGCCAGCAGCTTAGATCTAGCGGGAGCTTTCAATGAGCAGTTCTTC

size: .
D: TRBD1
J: TRBJ1-4
V: TRBV19
CDR3: CASSGTGGGEKLFF
DNA: TGTGCCAGTAGTGGGACAGGGGGCGGTGAAAAACTGTTTTTT

size: .
D: TRBD1
J: TRBJ1-4
V: TRBV7-9
CDR3: CASTPGQGALTNEKLFF
DNA: TGTGCCAGCACGCCTGGACAGGGGGCGCTGACTAATGAAAAACTGTTTTTT